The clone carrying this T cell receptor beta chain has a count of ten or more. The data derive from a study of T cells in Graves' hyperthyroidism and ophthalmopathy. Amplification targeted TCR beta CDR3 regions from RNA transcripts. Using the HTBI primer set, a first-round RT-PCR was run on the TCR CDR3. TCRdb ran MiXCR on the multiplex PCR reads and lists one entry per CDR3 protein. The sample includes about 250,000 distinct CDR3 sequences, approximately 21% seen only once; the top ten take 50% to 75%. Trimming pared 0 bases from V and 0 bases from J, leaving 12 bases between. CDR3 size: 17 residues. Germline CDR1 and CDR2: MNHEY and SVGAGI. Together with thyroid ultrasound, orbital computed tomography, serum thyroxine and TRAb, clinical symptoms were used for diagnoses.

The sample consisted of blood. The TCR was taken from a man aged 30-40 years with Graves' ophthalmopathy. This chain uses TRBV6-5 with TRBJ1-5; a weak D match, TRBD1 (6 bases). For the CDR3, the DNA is TGTGCCAGCAGTTACTCCATGCGGGGGGCTAGCAATCAGCCCCAGCATTTT. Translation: CASSYSMRGASNQPQHF.